Presented here are 29 T cell receptor beta chains from one specimen sequenced in a study of T-cell reconstitution after alpha-beta-depleted transplantation in children. Researchers prepared the TCRbeta library using unique molecular identifiers, the study reports. MiXCR, applied by TCRdb to the PCR reads, yields one record per CDR3 protein. The sample carries 200,000 to 250,000 distinct CDR3 sequences, roughly 8.1% recorded once. Sequencing was performed on PBMCs, mostly from graft donor cells, taken 360 days after TCRalphabeta/CD19-depleted stem cell transplant. The origin of the receptors is a male patient between 2 and 15 years old who had a stem cell transplant for acute myeloid leukemia, so the T cells may come from the graft donor.

This clonotype was found many times. This chain uses TRBV29-1 with TRBJ2-2, with TRBD2 matching 7 bases. With V trimmed by 6 bases and J by 4 bases, 5 bases remained unmatched. The CDR3 length is 13 residues. Germline V gene sequence: CDR1 SQVTM, CDR2 ANQGSEA. The CDR3 protein is CSVWDYLTGELFF. CDR3 nucleotide sequence: TGCAGCGTCTGGGACTACCTCACCGGGGAGCTGTTTTTT.

V and J are TRBV6-1 and TRBJ2-5; 8 bases are shared with TRBD2. The CDR3 covers 14 residues. Germline V gene data show CDR1 as MNHNS and CDR2 as SASEGT. J was trimmed by 5 bases and V by 5 bases; bases with no gene match: 7. CDR3 DNA: TGTGCCAGCAGTACCGGGAGGGCAGGGGAGACCCAGTACTTC. Translating gives CASSTGRAGETQYF.

This clonotype has a count of ten or more. V and J are TRBV29-1 and TRBJ2-2, with TRBD1 matching over 7 bases. Germline CDR1 and CDR2: SQVTM and ANQGSEA. After removal of 5 bases from V and 3 bases from J, the junction contained 6 bases not matched to a gene. The CDR3 has 14 residues. Here the CDR3 DNA reads TGCAGCGTTCCCGGGACAGACTACACCGGGGAGCTGTTTTTT. Translation gives CSVPGTDYTGELFF.

This clonotype was seen at least ten times. This rearrangement joins TRBV12-3 or TRBV12-4 to TRBJ2-1; 8 bases are a match to TRBD1. This CDR3 is built from 12 residues. The V and J ends lost 2 bases and 12 bases, in that order; junction bases with no gene match: 3. The CDR3 bases are TGTGCCAGCAGTTTATCAGGGACAGGGCAGTTCTTC. Its translation is CASSLSGTGQFF.

There are many counts of this clonotype. CDR3 amino acids: CAISDGRQNTEAFF. The CDR3 DNA sequence: TGTGCCATCAGTGACGGCAGGCAGAACACTGAAGCTTTCTTT. The chain couples TRBV10-3 to TRBJ1-1; D gene uncertain. Deletions cut 3 bases from V and 1 base from J, with 9 bases between. This CDR3 is built from 14 residues. Looked up from germline, CDR1 is ENHRY and CDR2 is SYGVKD.

V is TRBV15 and J is TRBJ2-2; D is possibly TRBD2 (5 bases). Germline values: CDR1 LNHNV, CDR2 YYDKDF (reference sequence). The V gene lost 1 base and the J gene lost 1 base, with 10 bases spanning the gap. This CDR3 has 16 amino acids. Here the CDR3 reads CATSRAVARNTGELFF. For the CDR3, the DNA is TGTGCCACCAGCAGAGCGGTAGCGCGGAACACCGGGGAGCTGTTTTTT.

There are many counts of this clonotype. The chain uses TRBV7-9 and TRBJ2-1; TRBD1 might be the D (5 bases). Germline CDR1 reads SEHNR; CDR2 reads FQNEAQ (reference sequence). Trimming pared 3 bases from V and 2 bases from J, leaving 11 bases between. The CDR3 runs 15 residues. Here the CDR3 DNA reads TGTGCCAGCAGCTTTGAAGGACACACCTACAATGAGCAGTTCTTC. This encodes CASSFEGHTYNEQFF.

This chain uses TRBV2 with TRBJ2-3, with D unclear. The V end lost 2 bases, the J end lost 6 bases, and 3 bases lay between the germline ends. Germline CDR1 SNHLY, CDR2 FYNNEI. CDR3 size: 11 residues. The CDR3 here is CASSERDTQYF. The CDR3 DNA reads TGTGCCAGCAGTGAACGGGATACGCAGTATTTT.

This clonotype was observed a few times. The chain joins TRBV5-1 to TRBJ1-2; 7 bases match TRBD1. Germline-derived CDR1 and CDR2 are SGHRS and YFSETQ. V shed 4 bases, J shed 4 bases, and the junction held 7 bases outside the gene matches. The CDR3 runs to 14 residues. The DNA of the CDR3 is TGCGCCAGCAGCCCCTGGGCAGGGGGCTATGGCTACACCTTC. It codes for CASSPWAGGYGYTF.

This clonotype was picked up a small number of times. The rearrangement uses TRBV12-3 or TRBV12-4 and TRBJ1-5; 8 nucleotides align to TRBD1. This CDR3 contains 16 residues. V dropped 6 bases and J dropped 4; count of bases not matched to a gene: 11. CDR3 region: CASSRGQGRTNQPQHF. CDR3 nucleotides: TGTGCCAGCAGCCGAGGACAGGGAAGAACAAATCAGCCCCAGCATTTT.

In DNA form, the CDR3 reads TGTGCCAGCAGCCGTCGAGGGTGGCATACGTACCAAGAGACCCAGTACTTC. The encoded protein is CASSRRGWHTYQETQYF. The chain employs TRBV21-1 and TRBJ2-5; TRBD2 is the table's D call and was not checked against the DNA. TRBV21-1 is a known pseudogene. CDR3 length: 17 residues.

The rearrangement links TRBV28 to TRBJ2-7; perhaps TRBD2 as D (7 bases). The CDR3 has 13 residues. V lost 6 bases and J 5 bases, leaving 14 bases between the germline ends. Germline CDR1 is MDHEN and CDR2 is SYDVKM. The CDR3 sequence: CASRAGRGDEQYF. CDR3 nucleotides: TGTGCCAGCAGGGCAGGGAGGGGGGACGAGCAGTACTTC. Looking up the rest from reference TRBV28 and TRBJ2-7 gives the full variable domain: DVKVTQSSRYLVKRTGEKVFLECVQDMDHENMFWYRQDPGLGLRLIYFSYDVKMKEKGDIPEGYSVSREKKERFSLILESASTNQTSMYLCASRAGRGDEQYFGPGTRLTVT.

This clonotype has only a few counts. The gene calls are TRBV15 and TRBJ2-1; no clear D gene. This CDR3 region has 15 residues. V lost 3 bases to trimming and J lost 7 bases, with 16 bases between them. Germline lookup yields CDR1 LNHNV and CDR2 YYDKDF (reference sequence). CDR3 DNA sequence: TGTGCCACCAGCAGGTCAGGCCTCCTGGGGAATGAGCAGTTCTTC. Translation: CATSRSGLLGNEQFF.

This clonotype turned up a few times. This rearrangement joins TRBV6-5 to TRBJ2-1; 10 bases align to TRBD2. Germline V lookup: CDR1 MNHEY, CDR2 SVGAGI. The trim removed 4 bases at V and 7 bases at J, leaving 10 bases unmatched. The CDR3 extends over 16 amino acids. CDR3 nucleotides: TGTGCCAGCAGTTTGGGTAGCGGGAGGTTGGGGAATGAGCAGTTCTTC. Translated, it gives CASSLGSGRLGNEQFF.

In this sample, this clonotype turned up many times. The chain combines TRBV12-3 or TRBV12-4 with TRBJ2-2, with TRBD2 as a possible D gene (5 bases). The V and J ends lost 0 bases and 1 base respectively, with 12 bases between them. The CDR3 has 17 residues. In DNA form, the CDR3 reads TGTGCCAGCAGTTTAGCTACGGGGTTTAGGAACACCGGGGAGCTGTTTTTT. Its translation is CASSLATGFRNTGELFF.

The table lists this clonotype with many counts. This sequence joins TRBV5-1 and TRBJ1-1, with D hard to call. This CDR3 region has 14 residues. V was trimmed by 4 bases and J by 0 bases, leaving 10 bases between them. CDR1 and CDR2 (germline): SGHRS, YFSETQ. CDR3 residues: CASSLRVMNTEAFF. The CDR3 nucleotides are TGCGCCAGCAGCCTCCGGGTGATGAACACTGAAGCTTTCTTT.

Ten or more counts support this clonotype. This chain connects TRBV5-1 to TRBJ1-5; D not resolved. V dropped 1 base and J dropped 0 bases, with 8 bases sitting between them. This CDR3 contains 15 residues. Germline CDR1 is SGHRS and CDR2 is YFSETQ. CDR3 region: CASSLRGDSNQPQHF. Written as DNA, the CDR3 is TGCGCCAGCAGCTTGCGTGGGGATAGCAATCAGCCCCAGCATTTT.

There are a few counts of this clonotype. The chain joins TRBV29-1 to TRBJ2-5, with 9 bases identical to TRBD1. J gave up 5 bases and V 4 bases, and 2 bases lay outside the gene matches. This CDR3 has 12 amino acids. CDR1 and CDR2 (germline): SQVTM, ANQGSEA. The CDR3 DNA reads TGCAGCGTTGCGACAGGGGGGGAGACCCAGTACTTC. This codes for CSVATGGETQYF.

The V and J genes are TRBV18 and TRBJ2-1, with a weak D call TRBD1 (5 bases). The CDR3 is made up of 16 amino acids. Germline values: CDR1 KGHSH, CDR2 LQKENI. Trimming took 3 bases from V and 8 from J, leaving 20 bases between them. The CDR3 sequence is CASSPAWQGVVDEQFF. For the CDR3, the DNA is TGTGCCAGCTCACCCGCTTGGCAGGGTGTCGTCGATGAGCAGTTCTTC. Full variable domain (outside the CDR3, taken from reference TRBV18 and TRBJ2-1): NAGVMQNPRHLVRRRGQEARLRCSPMKGHSHVYWYRQLPEEGLKFMVYLQKENIIDESGMPKERFSAEFPKEGPSILRIQQVVRGDSAAYFCASSPAWQGVVDEQFFGPGTRLTVL.

This clonotype was recorded many times. This rearrangement joins TRBV29-1 to TRBJ1-4; weak D call: TRBD1 (6 bases). Germline loops: CDR1 SQVTM, CDR2 ANQGSEA. The CDR3 is made up of 11 amino acids. Trimming cost V 6 bases and J 8 bases, with 10 bases left between them. CDR3: CSVKGGEKLFF. In DNA, the CDR3 is TGCAGCGTGAAAGGGGGGGAAAAACTGTTTTTT.

In its sample, this clonotype was seen a few times. The chain couples TRBV18 to TRBJ2-7, with 9 bases identical to TRBD1. The CDR3 is made up of 18 amino acids. Germline CDR1 is KGHSH and CDR2 is LQKENI. V lost 5 bases to trimming and J lost 2 bases; unmatched junction nucleotides: 16. In DNA form, the CDR3 reads TGTGCCAGCTCATTTCGGGACAGGGCCCTTGGGGACACCTACGAGCAGTACTTC. It codes for CASSFRDRALGDTYEQYF.

The table lists this clonotype with many counts. The chain joins TRBV10-3 to TRBJ1-3; weak D call: TRBD1 (6 bases). Germline loops: CDR1 ENHRY, CDR2 SYGVKD. V lost 8 bases and J lost 0, with 8 bases in between. The CDR3 extends over 13 amino acids. This CDR3 is CAIAGDSGNTIYF. CDR3 sequence (DNA): TGTGCCATCGCAGGGGACTCTGGAAACACCATATATTTT.

This clonotype was observed a few times. The chain combines TRBV7-6 with TRBJ2-1; maybe TRBD1 (6 bases). Germline V gene sequence: CDR1 SGHVS, CDR2 FNYEAQ. Trimming removed 1 base at V and 5 bases at J, with 9 bases between. CDR3 length: 14 amino acids. DNA for the CDR3: TGTGCCAGCAGCTTAGGTCCAGGGGACAATGAGCAGTTCTTC. Translating gives CASSLGPGDNEQFF.

This clonotype was detected only a few times. This chain uses TRBV14 with TRBJ2-5; no clear D gene. Trimming took off 3 bases at V and 5 bases at J, with 13 bases between the two ends. CDR1 and CDR2 (germline): SGHDN, FVKESK. CDR3 size: 14 residues. The CDR3 reads CASSHAGGWETQYF. CDR3 coding DNA: TGTGCCAGCAGCCACGCCGGCGGTTGGGAGACCCAGTACTTC.

V usage is TRBV20-1 and J usage is TRBJ2-4; 8 nucleotides align to TRBD2. The junction had 4 bases not matched to a gene; V was cut back by 6 bases and J by 0 bases. CDR1 is DFQATT, CDR2 SNEGSKA, per germline (reference sequence). This CDR3 contains 14 residues. CDR3 in DNA: TGCAGTGCCCAGCGGGGGACAGCCAAAAACATTCAGTACTTC. Translated, it gives CSAQRGTAKNIQYF.

This clonotype was counted at least ten times. The chain is built from TRBV9 and TRBJ1-2; tentative D call: TRBD1 (5 bases). V was cut by 0 bases and J by 4 bases, with 13 bases left in between. CDR1 is SGDLS and CDR2 is YYNGEE in the germline V gene. The CDR3 is 15 residues long. The CDR3 loop is CASSVDGLQGYGYTF. In DNA form, the CDR3 reads TGTGCCAGCAGCGTAGACGGACTCCAGGGCTATGGCTACACCTTC.

The chain is built from TRBV20-1 and TRBJ2-7; 8 bases match TRBD1. Per the germline V gene, CDR1 is DFQATT and CDR2 is SNEGSKA (reference sequence). With V trimmed by 5 bases and J by 0 bases, 6 bases remained unmatched. The CDR3 runs to 14 residues. Here the CDR3 DNA reads TGCAGTGCTGAGGACAGGGTGGGCTCCTACGAGCAGTACTTC. The encoded protein is CSAEDRVGSYEQYF.

Comment on this clonotype: Its ends do not fully match the called genes, so a read error is possible. This sequence joins TRBV11-2 and TRBJ2-5, with a possible D match to TRBD1 (6 bases). From germline, CDR1 is SGHAT and CDR2 FQNNGV. The CDR3 is 17 amino acids. DNA for the CDR3: TGTGCCAGCAGCTTAGAACTCCTTACAGGGCTCCAAGAGGCCCAGTACTTC. This translates into CASSLELLTGLQEAQYF.

CDR3 nucleotide sequence: TGCGCCAACCCAGGGGAGCGAAATCCTTCCTACGAGCAGTACTTC. Translating it yields CANPGERNPSYEQYF. The chain employs TRBV5-1 and TRBJ2-7; D possibly corresponds to TRBD1 (6 bases). This CDR3 is built from 15 residues. The V gene lost 9 bases and the J gene lost 1 base, with 20 bases spanning the gap. Germline CDR1 is SGHRS and CDR2 is YFSETQ.